Below, one T cell receptor (beta chain) is given with its context. The sample comes from a study of OX40 agonist ivuxolimab in advanced cancers. The CDR3 is 15 residues long. CDR1 and CDR2 (germline): MNHEY, SVGAGI. V dropped 5 bases and J dropped 6 bases, with 20 bases sitting between them. Some clones are missing from TCRdb's copy, which holds only in-frame ones; the method was immunoSEQ multiplex PCR. The sample lists about 66,000 clones, 85% occurring once. The sample consisted of CD4+ or CD8+ T cells sorted from blood, taken in a trial of the OX40 agonist ivuxolimab. This TCR was recovered from an adult with an advanced solid tumor such as melanoma, head and neck, liver or kidney cancer. The V and J genes are TRBV6-5 and TRBJ2-7; D may be TRBD2 (5 bases). The CDR3 loop is CASSPSFGGLGEQYF. The CDR3 DNA reads TGTGCCAGCAGTCCCTCCTTTGGCGGGCTGGGCGAGCAGTACTTC.